This passage covers 8 T cell receptor beta chains from one sample sequenced in a study of T-cell reconstitution after alpha-beta-depleted transplantation in children. A library of TCRbeta sequences, prepared with unique molecular identifiers, was generated. TCRdb recomputed calls from the PCR reads with MiXCR, one row per CDR3 protein. The table records under 750,000 distinct CDR3 sequences, more than 20% of them present only once. Sequences were derived from PBMCs, mostly from graft donor cells, sampled 360 days after TCRalphabeta/CD19-depleted stem cell transplant. These receptors all come from a boy younger than two who had a stem cell transplant for acute myeloid leukemia, so the T cells may come from the graft donor.

The chain recombines TRBV6-6 with TRBJ2-5; 7 bases align to TRBD2. In germline, CDR1 is MNHNY, CDR2 SVGAGI (reference sequence). The V segment lost 4 bases and the J segment 5 bases; nucleotides outside the gene matches: 4. The CDR3 spans 13 residues. In nucleotides, the CDR3 is TGTGCCAGCAGTTTGACTAGCAGGGAGACCCAGTACTTC. Encoded protein: CASSLTSRETQYF.

The rearrangement links TRBV7-9 to TRBJ1-1, with TRBD1 matching over 10 bases. V shed 7 bases and J 8 bases; nucleotides not matched to a gene: 10. The V gene's germline CDR1 is SEHNR and CDR2 FQNEAQ (reference sequence). The CDR3 spans 14 residues. CDR3 residues: CASTPFGTGDEAFF. The CDR3 DNA reads TGTGCCAGCACCCCTTTCGGGACAGGGGACGAAGCTTTCTTT. Using reference TRBV7-9 and TRBJ1-1 for the parts outside the CDR3, the full variable domain is DTGVSQNPRHKITKRGQNVTFRCDPISEHNRLYWYRQTLGQGPEFLTYFQNEAQLEKSRLLSDRFSAERPKGSFSTLEIQRTEQGDSAMYLCASTPFGTGDEAFFGQGTRLTVV.

Comments on this clonotype: A much more abundant neighbour one base away suggests this may be a read error. The CDR3 DNA reads TGTGCCACCAGCAGAGATAAAACAGGGGGGCAGTACTTC. Protein product: CATSRDKTGGQYF. The rearrangement joins TRBV15 to TRBJ2-7; the match to TRBD1 covers 8 bases. The junction had 4 bases not matched to a gene; V was cut back by 0 bases and J by 9 bases. Germline assignment: CDR1 LNHNV and CDR2 YYDKDF (reference sequence). CDR3 length equals 13 residues.

This clonotype was recorded a few times. The J gene is TRBJ2-1, the V gene TRBV7-3; 9 bases agree with TRBD2. With V trimmed by 2 bases and J by 6 bases, 8 bases remained unmatched. Germline assignment: CDR1 SGHTA and CDR2 FQGTGA. This CDR3 is 16 amino acids long. The CDR3 sequence is CASSLVAGAGTNEQFF. The CDR3, as DNA: TGTGCCAGCAGCTTAGTAGCGGGGGCCGGGACCAATGAGCAGTTCTTC.

The gene calls are TRBV9 and TRBJ2-2; TRBD1 matches at 10 bases. The CDR3 loop spans 16 amino acids. Germline lookup yields CDR1 SGDLS and CDR2 YYNGEE. Losses at the gene ends were 3 bases for V and 0 bases for J; bases not matched to a gene: 2. CDR3 sequence reads: CASSGQGAPNTGELFF. As DNA, the CDR3 is TGTGCCAGCAGCGGACAGGGGGCGCCGAACACCGGGGAGCTGTTTTTT. Full variable domain (remainder filled in from reference TRBV9 and TRBJ2-2): DSGVTQTPKHLITATGQRVTLRCSPRSGDLSVYWYQQSLDQGLQFLIQYYNGEERAKGNILERFSAQQFPDLHSELNLSSLELGDSALYFCASSGQGAPNTGELFFGEGSRLTVL.

The rearrangement uses TRBV7-9 and TRBJ1-1; 7 positions agree with TRBD1. V shed 4 bases and J 1 base; nucleotides not matched to a gene: 9. Germline values: CDR1 SEHNR, CDR2 FQNEAQ (reference sequence). This CDR3 comprises 16 residues. CDR3 bases: TGTGCCAGCAGCTCAAGGGACAGTTTATCGAACACTGAAGCTTTCTTT. Translating it yields CASSSRDSLSNTEAFF.

This clonotype was seen only a few times. The CDR3 DNA reads as TGCAGTGCTAGTACTAGCGGGGGGGAAGAGACCCAGTACTTC. Translation gives CSASTSGGEETQYF. This chain uses TRBV20-1 with TRBJ2-5; 13 bases fit TRBD2. V gave up 3 bases and J gave up 3 bases; unmatched junction bases: 1. Germline CDR1 DFQATT, CDR2 SNEGSKA (reference sequence). The CDR3 extends over 14 amino acids.

The V and J genes are TRBV15 and TRBJ2-5; the match to TRBD1 covers 8 bases. Germline CDR1 is LNHNV and CDR2 is YYDKDF (reference sequence). The CDR3 spans 16 residues. V shed 1 base and J 1 base; nucleotides not matched to a gene: 5. CDR3 sequence (DNA): TGTGCCACCAGCAGAGGAGGCAGGGGGCTCCAAGAGACCCAGTACTTC. Its translation is CATSRGGRGLQETQYF.